These 31 T cell receptor beta chains originate from one sample sequenced in a study of tumor and adjacent non-tumor tissue in lung cancer. No cell sorting was done before RNA was extracted from the tissue. The library came from three nested PCR rounds adapted from ARM-PCR protocols. TCRdb processed the multiplex PCR reads anew with MiXCR; each CDR3 protein has one entry. The sample has about 66,000 distinct CDR3 sequences, around 73% seen once. Material for sequencing was lung tumor tissue. All receptors come from a man between 60 and 75 years old with non-small cell lung cancer.

In this sample, this clonotype turned up many times. The chain joins TRBV28 to TRBJ1-5; the D gene is possibly TRBD1 (5 bases). V shed 5 bases and J shed 7 bases, with 15 bases lying between them. Germline V gene sequence: CDR1 MDHEN, CDR2 SYDVKM. The CDR3 length is 14 residues. The CDR3 reads CASSDVGVVQPQHF. CDR3 coding DNA: TGTGCCAGCAGTGACGTGGGGGTGGTGCAGCCCCAGCATTTT.

With regard to this clonotype: Compared with germline, one end of the junction differs, possibly owing to a read error. The chain carries TRBV20-1 and TRBJ1-5; D remains ambiguous. The length of the CDR3 is 13 residues. Looked up from germline, CDR1 is DFQATT and CDR2 is SNEGSKA (reference sequence). CDR3 amino acids: CSAQAGTEEPQHF. The CDR3 DNA reads TGCAGTGCTCAGGCGGGAACGGAAGAGCCCCAGCACTTT.

With respect to this clonotype: One end of the junction fails to match germline, which may point to a read error. The chain is built from TRBV5-1 and TRBJ2-6, with D perhaps assigned TRBD1 or TRBD2 (5 bases each). The CDR3 runs to 15 residues. Germline CDR1 SGHRS, CDR2 YFSETQ. Written as DNA, the CDR3 is TGCGCCAGCGGATGGGAATTCTCCGGGGCCATCGTCCTGACTTTC. Its protein is CASGWEFSGAIVLTF.

In regard to this clonotype: One junction end does not reproduce the germline sequence, and a read error may be involved. The chain recombines TRBV20-1 with TRBJ2-1; 8 bases are shared with TRBD1. Germline lookup yields CDR1 DFQATT and CDR2 SNEGSKA (reference sequence). This CDR3 region has 14 residues. The CDR3, as DNA: TGCAGTGATATTTGCCAGGGGGCCTACAGTGAGCAGTTCTTC. As protein: CSDICQGAYSEQFF.

In regard to this clonotype: This CDR3 fails to terminate in the conserved phenylalanine or tryptophan, so it likely reflects a read error. The rearrangement joins TRBV6-2 or TRBV6-3 to TRBJ2-1; D is unclear. CDR3 length: 13 residues. The germline CDR1 and CDR2 sequences are MNHEY and SVGEGT. Trimming removed 5 bases at V and 8 bases at J, with 13 bases between. The CDR3: CASSQVIGYEQFL. CDR3 nucleotide sequence: TGTGCCAGCAGTCAAGTCATTGGCTATGAGCAGTTCCTC.

Concerning this clonotype itself: Germline and junction disagree at one end, which may indicate a read error. CDR3 in DNA: TGTACCAGCAGACCTAACACGAATCAGCCCCAGCATTTT. It codes for CTSRPNTNQPQHF. The V call is TRBV6-6, the J call TRBJ1-5, with D unresolved. The CDR3 extends over 13 amino acids. From germline, CDR1 is MNHNY and CDR2 SVGAGI (reference sequence).

This chain links TRBV10-1 with TRBJ2-1, with 12 bases lining up with TRBD2. The CDR3 length is 16 residues. Looked up from germline, CDR1 is WNHNN and CDR2 is SYGVQD (reference sequence). V trimming: 7 bases; J trimming: 9 bases; junction bases outside the gene matches: 13. The CDR3 region is CASNPGTSGQGSEQFF. The CDR3 DNA reads TGCGCCAGCAATCCCGGGACTAGCGGGCAGGGCAGTGAGCAGTTCTTC.

Comment on this clonotype: An end of the junction differs from the germline gene, which may be a read error. CDR3 DNA sequence: TGCAATGCTAACCACAAAGGTCCGACAGAGACCCAGTACTTC. Translating it yields CNANHKGPTETQYF. V is TRBV20-1 and J is TRBJ2-5; D ambiguous. CDR1 and CDR2 from the germline V gene are DFQATT and SNEGSKA (reference sequence). The CDR3 covers 14 residues.

The chain links TRBV10-3 to TRBJ2-1, with 11 bases that match TRBD2. The CDR3 has 14 residues. CDR1 and CDR2 (germline): ENHRY, SYGVKD. As DNA, the CDR3 is TGTACCACCCTACTAGCGGGAGATTTCGGTGAGTTGTTCTTC. Translating it yields CTTLLAGDFGELFF.

This sequence joins TRBV7-8 and TRBJ2-7; no firm D call. Trimming removed 1 base from V and 1 base from J, with 14 bases in between. The CDR3 length is 16 residues. Germline V CDR1 and CDR2: SGHVS, FQNEAQ. The chain's CDR3 is CASSLGGLGRSYEQYF. CDR3 coding DNA: TGTGCCAGCAGCTTAGGTGGGCTCGGCAGATCCTACGAGCAGTACTTC.

This clonotype showed up just once. An end of the junction differs from the germline gene, which may be a read error. In DNA, the CDR3 is TGCGTCAGCAGTGGTTCGGCGGGAGTAAAAAAGCAGTTCTTC. Amino acids: CVSSGSAGVKKQFF. The V gene is TRBV10-1, the J gene TRBJ2-1; 7 bases map to TRBD2. The V gene's germline CDR1 is WNHNN and CDR2 SYGVQD (reference sequence). The CDR3 runs to 14 residues.

On this clonotype: Germline and junction disagree at one end, which may indicate a read error. The V gene is TRBV6-1, the J gene TRBJ1-5; D remains ambiguous. Germline-derived CDR1 and CDR2 are MNHNS and SASEGT. The CDR3 is 15 residues long. The CDR3, as DNA: TGTGCCAGCAATGAAGTAACGAAAAGCAATCAGCACCAGCATTTT. Translating gives CASNEVTKSNQHQHF.

In regard to this clonotype: The germline gene is not matched at one end of the junction; a read error may be the cause. The V and J genes are TRBV20-1 and TRBJ1-5; D is possibly TRBD1 (5 bases). The germline CDR1 and CDR2 sequences are DFQATT and SNEGSKA (reference sequence). The CDR3 has 13 residues. The CDR3 is CSATPTGSQSQHF. The CDR3, as DNA: TGCAGTGCTACGCCTACAGGATCTCAGTCCCAGCATTTT.

In this sample, this clonotype turned up a few times. CDR3 nucleotide sequence: TGCGCCAGCAGCCCCTCTCGGTTGGTTAGCACAGATACGCAGTATTTT. It translates to CASSPSRLVSTDTQYF. The J gene is TRBJ2-3, the V gene TRBV5-1; D unresolved. The CDR3 contains 16 residues. Per germline, CDR1 SGHRS and CDR2 YFSETQ. The V gene lost 4 bases and the J gene lost 0 bases, with 15 bases spanning the gap.

The V gene is TRBV24-1, the J gene TRBJ2-1; D not certain. The germline V gene encodes CDR1 KGHDR and CDR2 SFDVKD. The V end was cut by 1 base, the J end by 15 bases, with 12 bases between. The CDR3 loop spans 12 amino acids. In nucleotides, the CDR3 is TGTGCCACCAGTGATTTAGGAAAGAGTCCGTTCTTC. Translation gives CATSDLGKSPFF.

This chain uses TRBV5-1 with TRBJ2-2; 7 nucleotides match TRBD2. The CDR3 length is 16 residues. The germline CDR1 and CDR2 sequences are SGHRS and YFSETQ. The V segment lost 3 bases and the J segment 5 bases; nucleotides outside the gene matches: 10. The CDR3 nucleotides read TGCGCCAGCAGCTATGAGCTAGCGGACCTAACCGGGGAGCTGTTTTTT. This codes for CASSYELADLTGELFF.

Notes on this clonotype: Given the absence of the conserved phenylalanine or tryptophan at the CDR3 end, a read error is likely. The DNA is left out, because the CDR3 cannot be placed on it with certainty; the CDR3 is given as TCRdb lists it. The rearrangement uses TRBV6-1 and TRBJ2-1; the table gives TRBD2 as D, unverified against the DNA. 15 amino acids form the CDR3, both terminal residues included. The germline V gene has CDR1 MNHNS and CDR2 SASEGT. The CDR3 here is CASSTLAGGGNEQFL.

Comments on this clonotype: At one end, the junction sequence differs from germline, possibly due to a read error. The chain uses TRBV20-1 and TRBJ2-3; tentatively, D is TRBD2 (5 bases). CDR3 size: 13 residues. Germline V CDR1 and CDR2: DFQATT, SNEGSKA (reference sequence). CDR3 residues: CSAELVGSDMQYF. The CDR3 DNA sequence: TGTAGTGCTGAACTAGTGGGATCTGATATGCAGTATTTT.

V and J are TRBV19 and TRBJ2-7; no clear D. There are 13 residues in the CDR3. Germline CDR1 LNHDA, CDR2 SQIVND (reference sequence). V gave up 10 bases and J gave up 0 bases, with 13 bases separating them. CDR3 sequence: CANNIRSSYEQYF. CDR3 DNA: TGTGCCAATAATATCAGGAGCTCCTACGAGCAGTACTTC.

In its sample, this clonotype ranks as medium-sized. This rearrangement joins TRBV12-3 or TRBV12-4 to TRBJ2-5, with 9 bases fitting TRBD1. V was clipped by 6 bases and J by 5 bases; unmatched bases: 7. The CDR3 length is 14 residues. In nucleotides, the CDR3 is TGTGCCAGCAGCTCAACAGGGGGCTTTGAGACCCAGTACTTC. The encoded protein is CASSSTGGFETQYF.

Points on this clonotype: The CDR3 does not end in the conserved phenylalanine or tryptophan, so this is likely a read error. The chain combines TRBV29-1 with TRBJ2-5; D unresolved. The CDR3 spans 14 residues. The V gene's germline CDR1 is SQVTM and CDR2 ANQGSEA. CDR3 nucleotides: TGCAGGGCCTCGCACAGCTACCGACAAGAGACCCAGTACCTC. It translates to CRASHSYRQETQYL.

This clonotype was picked up one time. Sequence at one end of the junction differs from germline and may be a read error. This chain links TRBV6-6 with TRBJ2-2, with D maybe TRBD2 (5 bases). The germline V gene encodes CDR1 MNHNY and CDR2 SVGAGI (reference sequence). The CDR3 has 12 residues. The CDR3 sequence is CACSYSTGKLFF. For the CDR3, the DNA is TGTGCCTGCAGTTATTCTACCGGGAAGCTGTTTTTT.

In the case of this clonotype: A read error is likely, as this CDR3 ends without the conserved phenylalanine or tryptophan. The V gene is TRBV20-1, the J gene TRBJ2-3; D is undetermined. Germline V gene lookup returns CDR1 DFQATT and CDR2 SNEGSKA (reference sequence). Trimming pared 6 bases from V and 3 bases from J, leaving 22 bases between. This CDR3 comprises 16 residues. The CDR3: CSASVILSEWTDTQYI. CDR3 coding DNA: TGCAGTGCCTCGGTGATACTATCGGAATGGACAGATACGCAGTATATT.

A note on this clonotype: The junction differs from germline at one of its ends, possibly a read error. The rearrangement joins TRBV20-1 to TRBJ2-4, with D possibly matching TRBD2 (6 bases). From germline, CDR1 is DFQATT and CDR2 SNEGSKA (reference sequence). The CDR3 runs 17 residues. DNA for the CDR3: TGCAGTGCTCGAGATATGGAGGGGTCCGGCGCCAAAAACATTCAGTACTTC. It yields the protein CSARDMEGSGAKNIQYF.

The chain recombines TRBV5-4 with TRBJ2-1; D is perhaps TRBD2 (6 bases). This CDR3 is 16 amino acids long. V lost 1 base and J lost 8, with 19 bases in between. Germline V gene lookup returns CDR1 SGHNT and CDR2 YYREEE (reference sequence). CDR3 bases: TGTGCCAGCAGCTTGAGAGTGACGGGGGTTGGAGATGAGCAGTTCTTC. This sequence encodes CASSLRVTGVGDEQFF.

This clonotype was observed a single time. This chain connects TRBV11-3 to TRBJ2-1; D assignment may be TRBD1 or TRBD2 (6 bases each). Between the trimmed V and J ends, which lost 9 bases and 6 bases, there was a span of 18 bases. The CDR3 is made up of 14 amino acids. The V gene's germline CDR1 is SGHNT and CDR2 YENEEA. The CDR3 is CASSPRGVGNEQFF. As DNA, the CDR3 is TGTGCCAGTAGCCCAAGGGGGGTGGGCAATGAGCAGTTCTTC.

Ten or more counts support this clonotype. The CDR3 here is CSARVLDNEQFF. The CDR3 DNA sequence: TGCAGTGCTAGAGTCCTAGACAATGAGCAGTTCTTC. The chain links TRBV20-1 to TRBJ2-1; no firm D call. V dropped 1 base and J dropped 5 bases, with 6 bases sitting between them. The CDR3 runs to 12 residues. Germline CDR1 and CDR2: DFQATT and SNEGSKA (reference sequence).

This clonotype appeared a few times. The chain is built from TRBV6-1 and TRBJ2-1; maybe TRBD2 (5 bases). The germline V and J ends were trimmed by 3 bases and 9 bases, with 15 bases remaining between them. The CDR3 consists of 14 residues. Germline V CDR1 and CDR2: MNHNS, SASEGT. The CDR3: CASSDPPPRGEQFF. In nucleotides, the CDR3 is TGTGCCAGCAGTGACCCTCCTCCCCGGGGTGAGCAGTTCTTC.

On this clonotype itself: The junction shows a germline mismatch at one end, possibly a read error. The chain recombines TRBV6-5 with TRBJ1-1; 10 positions match TRBD1. Germline CDR1 reads MNHEY; CDR2 reads SVGAGI. The CDR3 totals 15 residues. CDR3 sequence reads: CASSKGQGPNIEAFF. For the CDR3, the DNA is TGTGCCAGCAGTAAGGGACAGGGGCCAAACATTGAAGCTTTCTTT.

This clonotype was found many times. The chain combines TRBV15 with TRBJ2-2; 7 nucleotides match TRBD1. CDR3 length: 21 amino acids. Germline loops: CDR1 LNHNV, CDR2 YYDKDF (reference sequence). V lost 0 bases, J lost 1 base, and 17 bases stayed unmatched. The CDR3 reads CATSRERTGGTTPRNTGELFF. CDR3 DNA sequence: TGTGCCACCAGCAGAGAGAGGACAGGCGGTACCACCCCGCGGAACACCGGGGAGCTGTTTTTT.

As for this clonotype: The junction departs from the called germline gene at one end, perhaps through a read error. The chain couples TRBV29-1 to TRBJ1-1; D is unresolved. The CDR3 is 14 residues long. CDR1 is SQVTM, CDR2 ANQGSEA, per germline. CDR3 coding DNA: TGCAGGGTTGGTATAGCCATCGGGAACATTGAAGCTTTCTTT. It specifies CRVGIAIGNIEAFF.